This T cell receptor (beta chain) was obtained from a study of OX40 agonist ivuxolimab in advanced cancers. The V gene end was trimmed by 6 bases and the J gene end by 2 bases; junction bases not matched to a gene: 9. CDR3 length equals 15 residues. Germline V gene data show CDR1 as ENHRY and CDR2 as SYGVKD. Sequencing was performed with immunoSEQ multiplex PCR; in TCRdb, only in-frame clones are kept and a portion is missing. The data contain tens of thousands of clones, roughly 80% of them seen just once; the ten biggest clones take up about 2.4%. The chain uses TRBV10-3 and TRBJ2-7; 8 bases agree with TRBD2. The sequence came from an adult with an advanced solid tumor such as melanoma, head and neck, liver or kidney cancer. This specimen consisted of CD4+ or CD8+ T cells sorted from blood, obtained in a trial of the OX40 agonist ivuxolimab. Here the CDR3 reads CAISPGGRRTYEQYF. CDR3 in DNA: TGTGCCATCAGCCCAGGCGGGAGGCGAACCTACGAGCAGTACTTC.